This TCR beta chain was sequenced in a study of T-cell reconstitution after alpha-beta-depleted transplantation in children. General study results and limits: T-cell counts and diversity at one year following transplant were attributed mainly to newly produced T cells.

This clonotype has ten or more counts. Its antigen is still unknown. A library of TCRbeta sequences, prepared with unique molecular identifiers, was generated. TCRdb reprocessed the PCR reads via MiXCR and lists one record per CDR3 protein. The sample comprises approximately 97,000 distinct CDR3 sequences, 6% of which are singletons, and more than 5.5% rests with the top ten. This CDR3 has 15 residues. Germline CDR1 is SGHKS and CDR2 is YYEKEE (reference sequence). Trimming left V 0 bases short and J 2 bases short, with 12 bases between. The receptor was isolated from a female patient between 2 and 10 years old who had a stem cell transplant for Fanconi anemia, so the T cells may come from the graft donor. The specimen comprised PBMCs, mostly from graft donor cells, sampled 60 days after TCRalphabeta/CD19-depleted stem cell transplant. This chain links TRBV5-5 with TRBJ2-7; weak D call: TRBD1 (5 bases). The CDR3 region has the DNA TGTGCCAGCAGCTTGGAAGGTCTAGGGGCCTACGAGCAGTACTTC. Residues: CASSLEGLGAYEQYF.